These 13 T cell receptor beta chains share one sample of origin, sequenced in a study of shared clonotypes between healthy human individuals. Only in-frame clones appear in the TCRdb table, and some are missing; sequencing was by immunoSEQ multiplex PCR. This table holds some 700,000 clones, less than 95% found once. The specimen sequenced was memory CD8+ T cells from PBMCs. The subset is: CD45RO+ cells pooled with CCR7-negative TemRA cells. The receptors stem from a man aged 18-30 years in good health. Some clones in this sample may be carry-over from other donors' samples.

This clone was seen more than once but under ten times. The same CDR3 can be traced to other DNA sequences in this sample. The gene calls are TRBV2 and TRBJ2-3; 11 nucleotides match TRBD2. Germline loops: CDR1 SNHLY, CDR2 FYNNEI. This CDR3 has 15 residues. J gave up 3 bases and V 4 bases, and 3 bases lay outside the gene matches. The CDR3 bases are TGTGCCAGCAGTGGACTAGCGGGAAGAACAGATACGCAGTATTTT. Residues: CASSGLAGRTDTQYF.

V usage is TRBV27 and J usage is TRBJ2-7; D not certain. V gave up 4 bases and J gave up 3 bases, with 16 bases separating them. The germline V gene encodes CDR1 MNHEY and CDR2 SMNVEV (reference sequence). This CDR3 has 15 amino acids. CDR3 residues: CASSWGYSPNYEQYF. DNA of the CDR3: TGTGCCAGCAGTTGGGGATACTCCCCCAACTACGAGCAGTACTTC.

The V and J genes are TRBV19 and TRBJ2-7; 7 bases are a match to TRBD1. This CDR3 region has 17 residues. The germline CDR1 and CDR2 sequences are LNHDA and SQIVND (reference sequence). J gave up 2 bases and V 3 bases, and 13 bases lay outside the gene matches. Here the CDR3 reads CASSITPGQRGTYEQYF. The CDR3 bases are TGTGCCAGTAGTATCACCCCGGGACAGCGTGGGACCTACGAGCAGTACTTC. Supplemented by reference TRBV19 and TRBJ2-7, the full variable domain reads DGGITQSPKYLFRKEGQNVTLSCEQNLNHDAMYWYRQDPGQGLRLIYYSQIVNDFQKGDIAEGYSVSREKKESFPLTVTSAQKNPTAFYLCASSITPGQRGTYEQYFGPGTRLTVT.

V is TRBV6-1 and J is TRBJ1-5; no reliable D call. CDR3 size: 15 residues. Germline CDR1 MNHNS, CDR2 SASEGT. The V end lost 6 bases, the J end lost 0 bases, and 12 bases lay between the germline ends. CDR3 in amino acids: CASRSKANSNQPQHF. The CDR3 DNA reads as TGTGCCAGCAGGTCCAAGGCGAATAGCAATCAGCCCCAGCATTTT.

In its sample, this clone was seen a few times. V and J are TRBV27 and TRBJ2-7, with D possibly TRBD2 on 6 matching bases. CDR3 length: 15 residues. Germline V gene lookup returns CDR1 MNHEY and CDR2 SMNVEV (reference sequence). V was cut by 0 bases and J by 5 bases, with 14 bases left in between. The DNA of the CDR3 is TGTGCCAGCAGTTTATCGTGGCGCGGGGATGACGAGCAGTACTTC. Its translation is CASSLSWRGDDEQYF.

This clone was seen only once. This sequence joins TRBV9 and TRBJ2-3; D may match TRBD1 or TRBD2 (7 bases each). Germline V gives CDR1 SGDLS, CDR2 YYNGEE. V lost 1 base and J 0 bases, leaving 15 bases between the germline ends. This CDR3 spans 17 amino acids. This CDR3 is CASSVPPGGGSTDTQYF. The CDR3, as DNA: TGTGCCAGCAGCGTACCCCCAGGGGGGGGTAGCACAGATACGCAGTATTTT.

This chain connects TRBV7-9 to TRBJ2-3; 9 bases line up with TRBD1. Losses at the gene ends were 5 bases for V and 6 bases for J; bases not matched to a gene: 12. CDR1 and CDR2 from the germline V gene are SEHNR and FQNEAQ (reference sequence). The CDR3 is made up of 16 amino acids. The CDR3 nucleotides read TGTGCCAGCAGCCAGGACGGGACAGGGTTCCGGGATACGCAGTATTTT. Translated: CASSQDGTGFRDTQYF.

This chain joins TRBV2 and TRBJ2-1, with TRBD2 matching 9 bases. The ends lost 3 bases at V and 7 bases at J; junction bases unmatched: 4. The CDR3 runs 14 residues. Germline values: CDR1 SNHLY, CDR2 FYNNEI. CDR3 sequence (DNA): TGTGCCAGCAGTGACATAGCGGGAGTAAATGAGCAGTTCTTC. Translating gives CASSDIAGVNEQFF. Based on the CDR3 plus reference TRBV2 and TRBJ2-1, the full variable domain is EPEVTQTPSHQVTQMGQEVILRCVPISNHLYFYWYRQILGQKVEFLVSFYNNEISEKSEIFDDQFSVERPDGSNFTLKIRSTKLEDSAMYFCASSDIAGVNEQFFGPGTRLTVL.

The chain has TRBV5-4 and TRBJ2-2; D might be TRBD2 (6 bases). The CDR3 is 14 amino acids. V lost 3 bases and J lost 2, with 8 bases in between. Germline CDR1 is SGHNT and CDR2 is YYREEE (reference sequence). This chain's CDR3 is CASSWDSNTGELFF. CDR3 bases: TGTGCCAGCAGCTGGGACTCTAACACCGGGGAGCTGTTTTTT. Together with reference TRBV5-4 and TRBJ2-2, the CDR3 gives the full variable domain: ETGVTQSPTHLIKTRGQQVTLRCSSQSGHNTVSWYQQALGQGPQFIFQYYREEENGRGNFPPRFSGLQFPNYSSELNVNALELDDSALYLCASSWDSNTGELFFGEGSRLTVL.

This chain links TRBV5-6 with TRBJ1-1; a weak D match, TRBD1 (5 bases). The ends were cut back, 5 bases at V and 11 bases at J, with 16 bases in the middle. Germline V gene sequence: CDR1 SGHDT, CDR2 YYEEEE. The CDR3 totals 12 residues. CDR3 region: CASSPGTAAAFF. CDR3 DNA sequence: TGTGCCAGCAGTCCCGGGACGGCTGCGGCTTTCTTT. The full variable domain, with the rest looked up from reference TRBV5-6 and TRBJ1-1, is DAGVTQSPTHLIKTRGQQVTLRCSPKSGHDTVSWYQQALGQGPQFIFQYYEEEERQRGNFPDRFSGHQFPNYSSELNVNALLLGDSALYLCASSPGTAAAFFGQGTRLTVV.

The rearrangement joins TRBV13 to TRBJ2-2; D is unresolved. Germline V lookup: CDR1 PRHDT, CDR2 FYEKMQ (reference sequence). The CDR3 spans 17 residues. V dropped 5 bases and J dropped 3 bases, with 19 bases sitting between them. The CDR3 spells CASSQGFGTSDTGELFF. DNA of the CDR3: TGTGCCAGCAGCCAAGGGTTTGGAACATCGGACACCGGGGAGCTGTTTTTT.

The chain recombines TRBV9 with TRBJ1-2; no firm D call. CDR3 length equals 16 residues. The germline gives CDR1 SGDLS, CDR2 YYNGEE. Trimming cost V 3 bases and J 4 bases, with 19 bases left between them. CDR3 sequence: CASSGEEIQIFYGYTF. CDR3 bases: TGTGCCAGCAGCGGAGAAGAAATACAGATTTTCTATGGCTACACCTTC.

The V and J genes are TRBV6-1 and TRBJ2-7, with 9 bases fitting TRBD2. CDR3 length: 14 residues. V dropped 7 bases and J dropped 7; count of bases not matched to a gene: 11. Germline V gives CDR1 MNHNS, CDR2 SASEGT. The chain's CDR3 is CASNRAGGLEEQYF. The CDR3 DNA sequence: TGTGCCAGCAACAGAGCGGGAGGTCTTGAAGAGCAGTACTTC.